The present entry profiles one TCR beta chain with its context. Its matching antigen is unknown. Several immunoSEQ 96-well plates shared each subset's DNA, each plate a replicate. As originally analysed: Junction-only immunoSEQ data arrived without quality scores, meaning filtering differed. Here immunoSEQ multiplex PCR was the method, and the copy in TCRdb shows in-frame clones only, minus some. V and J calls and clone size are given by that table; D and trimming were obtained from the DNA. The table includes roughly 520,000 clones, 95% to 96% detected once. The data stem from a study of shared clonotypes between healthy human individuals. Findings and limits, study-wide: When naive CD4 clonotypes were compared across a few donors, 4% to 6.5% were shared.

The V gene end was trimmed by 3 bases and the J gene end by 3 bases; junction bases not matched to a gene: 1. This CDR3 comprises 13 residues. CDR1 and CDR2 from the germline V gene are MNHNS and SASEGT. The gene calls are TRBV6-1 and TRBJ2-7, with 8 positions matching TRBD2. This sequence was found in a woman in her 30s in good health. The sequenced sample consisted of naive CD4+ T cells sorted from blood. Subset here: CD45RA+ positively selected. The CDR3 bases are TGTGCCAGCAGTGACAGCGGGAGCTACGAGCAGTACTTC. Translating gives CASSDSGSYEQYF.